This TCR beta chain was sequenced during a study of blood T cell repertoires in COVID-19. As processed by the authors: Counts of nucleated cells, estimated from reference gene primer amplification, were obtained. Assay used: immunoSEQ multiplex PCR; TCRdb lists only in-frame clones, some missing. Clonal size and the V and J genes are those of that table, whereas D and trimming came from the DNA. The sample consists of 84,000 or so clones, approximately 78% of them appearing once. The CDR3 is 19 residues long. The V and J ends lost 4 bases and 3 bases, in that order; junction bases with no gene match: 11. CDR1 and CDR2 from the germline V gene are SGHNT and YYREEE (reference sequence).

J is TRBJ2-3 and V is TRBV5-4, with 16 bases fitting TRBD2. The origin of this receptor is a man aged 60 to 75 with COVID-19, enrolled during active disease. Sequencing was done on a sample of peripheral blood. CDR3 in amino acids: CASSGGTSGRALGTDTQYF. In DNA form, the CDR3 reads TGTGCCAGCAGCGGGGGGACTAGCGGGAGGGCCCTCGGGACAGATACGCAGTATTTT.